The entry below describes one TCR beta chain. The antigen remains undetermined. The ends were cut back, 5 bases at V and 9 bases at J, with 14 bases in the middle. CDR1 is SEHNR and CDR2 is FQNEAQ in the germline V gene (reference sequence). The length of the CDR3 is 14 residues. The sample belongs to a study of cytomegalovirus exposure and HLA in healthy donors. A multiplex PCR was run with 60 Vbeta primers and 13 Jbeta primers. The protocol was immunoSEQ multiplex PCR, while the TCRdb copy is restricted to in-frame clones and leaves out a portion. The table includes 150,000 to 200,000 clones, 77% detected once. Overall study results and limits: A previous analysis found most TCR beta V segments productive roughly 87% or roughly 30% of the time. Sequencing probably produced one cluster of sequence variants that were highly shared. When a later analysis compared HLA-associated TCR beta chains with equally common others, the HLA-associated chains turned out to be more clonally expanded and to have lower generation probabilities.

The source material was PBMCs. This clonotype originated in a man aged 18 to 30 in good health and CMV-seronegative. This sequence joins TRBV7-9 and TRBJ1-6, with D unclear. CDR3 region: CASSRGRVASPLHF. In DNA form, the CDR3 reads TGTGCCAGCAGCCGAGGCCGCGTTGCTTCACCCCTCCACTTT.